In its sample, the clone carrying this T cell receptor beta chain was seen once. Profiling relied on immunoSEQ multiplex PCR, and the TCRdb table lists in-frame clones only, not all of them. The sample comprises a few hundred thousand clones, 70% to 90% of which are singletons, and about 2.9% rests with the top ten. These data come from a study of blood T cell repertoires in COVID-19. CDR1 and CDR2 from the germline V gene are MNHEY and SVGAGI. The CDR3 runs to 12 residues. V was cut by 6 bases and J by 3 bases, with 9 bases left in between. This chain connects TRBV6-5 to TRBJ2-7; unclear D gene. The sequence was collected from a man aged 55-75 years with acute or convalescent COVID-19. The sequencing input was peripheral blood. CDR3 residues: CASRSINYEQYF. The CDR3 region has the DNA TGTGCCAGCAGGTCTATCAACTACGAGCAGTACTTC.